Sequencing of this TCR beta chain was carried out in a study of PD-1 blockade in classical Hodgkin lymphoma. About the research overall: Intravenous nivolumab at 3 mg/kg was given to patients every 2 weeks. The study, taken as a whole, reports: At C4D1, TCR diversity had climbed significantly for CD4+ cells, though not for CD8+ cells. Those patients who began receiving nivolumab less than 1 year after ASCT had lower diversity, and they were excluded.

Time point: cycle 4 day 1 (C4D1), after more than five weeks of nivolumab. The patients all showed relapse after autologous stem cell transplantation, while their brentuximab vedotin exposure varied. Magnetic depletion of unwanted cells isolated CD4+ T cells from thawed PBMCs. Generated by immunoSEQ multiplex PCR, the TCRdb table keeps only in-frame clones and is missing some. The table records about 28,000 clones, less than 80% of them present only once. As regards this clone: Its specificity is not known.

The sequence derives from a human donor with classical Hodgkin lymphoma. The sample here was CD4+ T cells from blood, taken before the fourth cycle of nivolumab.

For the CDR3, the DNA is TGTGCCAGCAGCCCAAACCTAGGACACTCCTACGAGCAGTACTTC. Encoded protein: CASSPNLGHSYEQYF. This rearrangement joins TRBV7-8 to TRBJ2-7, with a possible D match to TRBD1 (5 bases). Germline-derived CDR1 and CDR2 are SGHVS and FQNEAQ. V was pared by 5 bases and J by 0 bases, with 14 bases between. The CDR3 has 15 amino acids.